The TCR beta chain under discussion was sequenced for a study of cytomegalovirus exposure and HLA in healthy donors. Overall study findings and caveats: TCR beta chains numbering some 150 were designated cytomegalovirus-associated.

TCRdb's table, derived via immunoSEQ multiplex PCR, lists solely in-frame clones and lacks some. The sample shows some 68,000 clones, 96% of them seen only once. This CDR3 comprises 15 residues. V was clipped by 2 bases and J by 4 bases; unmatched bases: 5. CDR1 and CDR2 from the germline V gene are MNHNY and SVGAGI (reference sequence). In regard to this clone: Its target is not known.

This receptor was identified in a man younger than 35 in good health and CMV-seronegative. The chain couples TRBV6-6 to TRBJ2-7; 10 bases are a match to TRBD1. The sequenced sample consisted of PBMCs. CDR3 in DNA: TGTGCCAGCAGTTACCCGGGGGACAGGGGTTACGAGCAGTACTTC. Translation: CASSYPGDRGYEQYF.